This TCR beta chain appears in the sequencing data of a study of blood T cell repertoires in COVID-19. Study details: Sources were T cells, B-cell-depleted T cells, or PBMCs; the material itself was cDNA or gDNA.

Repertoires were generated with immunoSEQ multiplex PCR, while TCRdb's copy carries only in-frame clones and drops some. The sample has 55,000 to 85,000 clones, roughly 86% seen once. This clone was counted a few times. From germline, CDR1 is SNHLY and CDR2 FYNNEI. V shed 4 bases and J 1 base; nucleotides not matched to a gene: 2. The CDR3 spans 14 residues. The receptor was derived from an older woman with acute or convalescent COVID-19. This chain links TRBV2 with TRBJ1-1; 8 bases agree with TRBD1. Sequenced input: peripheral blood. The CDR3: CASSAGTGNTEAFF. The CDR3 region has the DNA TGTGCCAGCAGTGCCGGGACAGGGAACACTGAAGCTTTCTTT.